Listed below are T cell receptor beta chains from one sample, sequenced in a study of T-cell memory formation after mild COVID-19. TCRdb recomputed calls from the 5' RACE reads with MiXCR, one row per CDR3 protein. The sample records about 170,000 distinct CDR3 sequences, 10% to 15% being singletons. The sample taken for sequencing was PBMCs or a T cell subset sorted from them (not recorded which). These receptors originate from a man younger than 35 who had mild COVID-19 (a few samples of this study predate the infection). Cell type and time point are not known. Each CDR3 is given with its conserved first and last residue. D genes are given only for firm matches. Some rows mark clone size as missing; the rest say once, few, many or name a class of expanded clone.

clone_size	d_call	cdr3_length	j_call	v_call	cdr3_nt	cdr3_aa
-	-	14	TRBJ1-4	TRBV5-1	TGCGCCAGCAGCTTGGACAGGTTCGGCCTGGAACTGTTTTTT	CASSLDRFGLELFF
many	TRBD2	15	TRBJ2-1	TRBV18	TGTGCCAGCTCACCACTGCCAGCGGGGGGGAATGAGCAGTTCTTC	CASSPLPAGGNEQFF
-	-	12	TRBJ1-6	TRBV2	TGTGCCAGCAGTGAAGACCCTTCACCCCTCCACTTT	CASSEDPSPLHF
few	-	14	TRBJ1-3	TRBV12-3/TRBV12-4	TGTGCCGGGGGAAGGGCGCCGCTTGGAAACACCATATATTTT	CAGGRAPLGNTIYF
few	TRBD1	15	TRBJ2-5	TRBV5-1	TGCGCCAGCAGCTTGGCCCCGGGACAGCAAGAGACCCAGTACTTC	CASSLAPGQQETQYF
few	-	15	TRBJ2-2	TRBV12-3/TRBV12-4	TGTGCCAGCAGTTTCAGACTATCGGGCACCGGGGAGCTGTTTTTT	CASSFRLSGTGELFF
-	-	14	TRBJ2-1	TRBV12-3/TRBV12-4	TGTGCCAGCAGTTTAGCGGGACGACCCAATGAGCAGTTCTTC	CASSLAGRPNEQFF
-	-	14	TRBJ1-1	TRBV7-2	TGTGCCAGCAGCTTGACAGAGAGTGACACTGAAGCTTTCTTT	CASSLTESDTEAFF
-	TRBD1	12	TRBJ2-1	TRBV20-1	TGCAGTGCCTGGACAGGCGGTAATGAGCAGTTCTTC	CSAWTGGNEQFF
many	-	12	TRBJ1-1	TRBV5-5	TGTGCCAGCAGTAAGGGAAACACTGAAGCTTTCTTT	CASSKGNTEAFF
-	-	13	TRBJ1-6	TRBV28	TGTGCCAGCAGAACAGGGTACAATTCACCCCTCCACTTT	CASRTGYNSPLHF
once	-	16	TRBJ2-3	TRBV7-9	TGTGCCAGCAGCTTATCGCGGGCAAGTTACACAGATACGCAGTATTTT	CASSLSRASYTDTQYF
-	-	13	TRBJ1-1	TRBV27	TGTGCCAGCAGTTCCAGGGCGCCCACTGAAGCTTTCTTT	CASSSRAPTEAFF
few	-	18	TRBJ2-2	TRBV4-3	TGCGCCAGCAGCCAAGAACCCCCCGCAGGGGCTTGGACCGGGGAGCTGTTTTTT	CASSQEPPAGAWTGELFF
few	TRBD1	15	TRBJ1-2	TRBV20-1	TGCAGTGCTAGACCTGGACAGGGGAACGTCTATGGCTACACCTTC	CSARPGQGNVYGYTF
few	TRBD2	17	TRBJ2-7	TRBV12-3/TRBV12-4	TGTGCCAGCAGCCCCGGGACTAGCGGGGGGTATACCTACGAGCAGTACTTC	CASSPGTSGGYTYEQYF